This TCR beta chain was identified during a study of OX40 agonist ivuxolimab in advanced cancers. Study-wide context: Head and neck, renal cell, melanoma or hepatocellular carcinoma were the cancers that dose-escalation patients had. People who had prior anti-PD-1, anti-PD-L1 or anti-CTLA-4 therapy could take part, and roughly 44% had some. Broader study findings: CD8+ T cells (on average) carried more expanded clones than CD4+ T cells. Some of the lowest clonal expansion was seen in partial responders at 0.1-3.0 mg/kg.

Comments on this clone: Its target is not known.

TCRdb keeps only in-frame clones here, not all; method: immunoSEQ multiplex PCR. The repertoire has tens of thousands of clones, more than 80% of them found once; the top ten carry around 0.7%. The receptor was isolated from an adult with an advanced solid tumor such as melanoma, head and neck, liver or kidney cancer. Specimen: CD4+ or CD8+ T cells sorted from blood, collected in a trial of the OX40 agonist ivuxolimab.

In DNA, the CDR3 is TGCGCCAGCAGCTCCCAAGCGGGGGGTCCCTACAATGAGCAGTTCTTC. Protein sequence: CASSSQAGGPYNEQFF. The J gene is TRBJ2-1, the V gene TRBV5-1; 9 positions match TRBD2. After removal of 3 bases from V and 2 bases from J, the junction contained 6 bases not matched to a gene. Germline CDR1 and CDR2: SGHRS and YFSETQ. This CDR3 is built from 16 residues.